This T cell receptor (beta chain) was obtained from a study of lymphopenia after photon versus proton radiotherapy. Study-wide results and caveats: Survival link was tested only in deceased patients; proton benefit remains a possibility.

Using immunoSEQ multiplex PCR, the repertoire was profiled, and TCRdb retains in-frame clones only, with some absent. The sample includes around 30,000 clones, 80% to 90% of them seen just once. Points on this clone: The antigen is not known.

The V gene end was trimmed by 1 base and the J gene end by 8 bases; junction bases not matched to a gene: 8. In germline, CDR1 is LNHDA, CDR2 SQIVND (reference sequence). The CDR3 totals 15 residues. The source material was peripheral blood, sampled from a patient treated with proton-based radiotherapy. The sequence derives from an older woman with pancreatic cancer. Some clones in this sample may be carry-over from other donors' samples. V usage is TRBV19 and J usage is TRBJ2-1, with 7 bases lining up with TRBD2. The CDR3 here is CASSIGLAAAYEQFF. For the CDR3, the DNA is TGTGCCAGTAGTATAGGCCTAGCGGCCGCCTATGAGCAGTTCTTC.